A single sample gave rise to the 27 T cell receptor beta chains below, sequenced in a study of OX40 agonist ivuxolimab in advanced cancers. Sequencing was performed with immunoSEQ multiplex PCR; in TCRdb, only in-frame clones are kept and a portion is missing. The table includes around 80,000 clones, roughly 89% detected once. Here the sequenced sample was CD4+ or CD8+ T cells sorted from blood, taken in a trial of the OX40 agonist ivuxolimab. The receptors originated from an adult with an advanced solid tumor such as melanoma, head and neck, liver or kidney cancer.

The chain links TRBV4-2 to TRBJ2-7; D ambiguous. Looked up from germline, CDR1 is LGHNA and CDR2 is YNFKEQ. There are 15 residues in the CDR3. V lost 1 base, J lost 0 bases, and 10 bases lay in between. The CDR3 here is CASSQALQSSYEQYF. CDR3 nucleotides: TGTGCCAGCAGCCAAGCCCTACAGAGCTCCTACGAGCAGTACTTC.

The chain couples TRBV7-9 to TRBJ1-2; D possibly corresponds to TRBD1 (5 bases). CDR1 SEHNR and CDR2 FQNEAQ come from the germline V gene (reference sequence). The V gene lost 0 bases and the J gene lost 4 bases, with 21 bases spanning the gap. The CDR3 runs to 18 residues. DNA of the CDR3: TGTGCCAGCAGCTTAGCCCGAGGTGTGGGGGGGAAGATCTATGGCTACACCTTC. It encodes CASSLARGVGGKIYGYTF.

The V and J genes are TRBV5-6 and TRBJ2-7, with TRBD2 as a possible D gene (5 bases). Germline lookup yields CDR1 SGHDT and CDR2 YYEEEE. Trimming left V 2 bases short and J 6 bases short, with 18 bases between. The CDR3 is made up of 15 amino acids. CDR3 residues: CASSFSAVGAAEQYF. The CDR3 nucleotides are TGTGCCAGCAGCTTCAGTGCGGTGGGAGCGGCCGAGCAGTACTTC. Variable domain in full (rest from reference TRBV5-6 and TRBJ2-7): DAGVTQSPTHLIKTRGQQVTLRCSPKSGHDTVSWYQQALGQGPQFIFQYYEEEERQRGNFPDRFSGHQFPNYSSELNVNALLLGDSALYLCASSFSAVGAAEQYFGPGTRLTVT.

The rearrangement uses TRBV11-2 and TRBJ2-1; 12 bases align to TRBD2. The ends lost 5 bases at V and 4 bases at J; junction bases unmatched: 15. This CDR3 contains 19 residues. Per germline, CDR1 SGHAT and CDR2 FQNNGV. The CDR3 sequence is CASSGRKVLAGGEYNEQFF. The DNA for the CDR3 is TGTGCCAGCAGCGGGAGGAAAGTACTAGCGGGAGGCGAATACAATGAGCAGTTCTTC.

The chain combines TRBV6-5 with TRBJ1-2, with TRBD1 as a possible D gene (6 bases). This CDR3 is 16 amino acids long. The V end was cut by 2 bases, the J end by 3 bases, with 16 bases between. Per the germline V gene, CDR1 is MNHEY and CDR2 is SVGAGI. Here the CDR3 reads CASSYGLGAGDYGYTF. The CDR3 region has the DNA TGTGCCAGCAGTTACGGATTGGGGGCCGGGGACTATGGCTACACCTTC.

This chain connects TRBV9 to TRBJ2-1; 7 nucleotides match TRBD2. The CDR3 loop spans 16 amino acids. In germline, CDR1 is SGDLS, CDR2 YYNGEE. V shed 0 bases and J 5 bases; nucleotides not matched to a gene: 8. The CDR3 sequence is CASSVGVGRTDNEQFF. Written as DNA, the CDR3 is TGTGCCAGCAGCGTAGGTGTCGGGAGGACCGACAATGAGCAGTTCTTC. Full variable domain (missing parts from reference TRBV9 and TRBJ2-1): DSGVTQTPKHLITATGQRVTLRCSPRSGDLSVYWYQQSLDQGLQFLIQYYNGEERAKGNILERFSAQQFPDLHSELNLSSLELGDSALYFCASSVGVGRTDNEQFFGPGTRLTVL.

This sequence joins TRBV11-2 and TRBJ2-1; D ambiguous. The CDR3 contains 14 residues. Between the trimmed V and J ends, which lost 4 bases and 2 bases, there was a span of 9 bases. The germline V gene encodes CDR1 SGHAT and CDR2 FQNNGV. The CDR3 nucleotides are TGTGCCAGCAGCTATGACTCGGCCTACAATGAGCAGTTCTTC. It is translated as CASSYDSAYNEQFF.

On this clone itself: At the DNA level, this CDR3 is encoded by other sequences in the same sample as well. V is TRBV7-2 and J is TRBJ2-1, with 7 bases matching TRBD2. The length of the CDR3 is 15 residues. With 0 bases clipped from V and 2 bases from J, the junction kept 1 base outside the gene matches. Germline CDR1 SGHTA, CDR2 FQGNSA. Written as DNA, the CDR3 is TGTGCCAGCAGCTTAGCGGCGGGAGCCTACAATGAGCAGTTCTTC. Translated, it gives CASSLAAGAYNEQFF.

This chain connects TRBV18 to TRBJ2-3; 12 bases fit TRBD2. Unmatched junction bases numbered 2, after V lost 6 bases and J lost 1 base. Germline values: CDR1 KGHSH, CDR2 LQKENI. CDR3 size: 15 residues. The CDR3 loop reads CASSRTSGGTDTQYF. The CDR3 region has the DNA TGTGCCAGCTCGCGGACTAGCGGGGGCACAGATACGCAGTATTTT.

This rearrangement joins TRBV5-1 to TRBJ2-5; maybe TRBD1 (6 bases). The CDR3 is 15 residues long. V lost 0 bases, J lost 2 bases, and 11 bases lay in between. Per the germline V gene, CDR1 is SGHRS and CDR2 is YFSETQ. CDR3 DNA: TGCGCCAGCAGCTTGGCCGGGACATTACAAGAGACCCAGTACTTC. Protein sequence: CASSLAGTLQETQYF.

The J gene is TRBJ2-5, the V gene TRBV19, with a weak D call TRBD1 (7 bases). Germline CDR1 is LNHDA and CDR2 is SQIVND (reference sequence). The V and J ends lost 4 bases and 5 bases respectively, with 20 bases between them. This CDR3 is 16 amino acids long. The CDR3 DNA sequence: TGTGCCAGTAGTAAGGGGGGACAGCCGACCAGGGAGACCCAGTACTTC. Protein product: CASSKGGQPTRETQYF. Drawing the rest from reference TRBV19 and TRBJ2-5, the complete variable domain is DGGITQSPKYLFRKEGQNVTLSCEQNLNHDAMYWYRQDPGQGLRLIYYSQIVNDFQKGDIAEGYSVSREKKESFPLTVTSAQKNPTAFYLCASSKGGQPTRETQYFGPGTRLLVL.

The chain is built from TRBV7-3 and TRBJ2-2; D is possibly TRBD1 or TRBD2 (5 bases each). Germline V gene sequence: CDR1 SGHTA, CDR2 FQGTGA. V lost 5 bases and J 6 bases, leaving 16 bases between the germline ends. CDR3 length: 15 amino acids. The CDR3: CASSPPGLQSGELFF. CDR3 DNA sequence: TGTGCCAGCAGCCCACCGGGGCTCCAGTCCGGGGAGCTGTTTTTT.

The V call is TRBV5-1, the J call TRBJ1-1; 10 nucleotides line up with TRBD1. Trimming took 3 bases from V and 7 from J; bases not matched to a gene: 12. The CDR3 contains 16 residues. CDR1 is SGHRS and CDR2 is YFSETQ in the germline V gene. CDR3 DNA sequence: TGCGCCAGCAGCTCTCAGGCGACAGGGGGCGCAAATGAAGCTTTCTTT. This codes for CASSSQATGGANEAFF.

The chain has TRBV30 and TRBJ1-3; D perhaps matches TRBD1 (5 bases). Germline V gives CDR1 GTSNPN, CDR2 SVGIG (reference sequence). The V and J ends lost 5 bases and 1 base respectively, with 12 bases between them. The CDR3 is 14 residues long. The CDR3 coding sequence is TGTGCCTGGCGTCAGGGATGGTCTGGAAACACCATATATTTT. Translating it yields CAWRQGWSGNTIYF.

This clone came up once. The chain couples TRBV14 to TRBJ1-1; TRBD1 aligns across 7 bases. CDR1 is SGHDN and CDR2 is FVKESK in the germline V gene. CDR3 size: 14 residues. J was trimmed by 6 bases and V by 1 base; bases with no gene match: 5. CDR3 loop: CASSQVGGGPEAFF. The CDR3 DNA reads TGTGCCAGCAGCCAAGTCGGAGGGGGCCCTGAAGCTTTCTTT.

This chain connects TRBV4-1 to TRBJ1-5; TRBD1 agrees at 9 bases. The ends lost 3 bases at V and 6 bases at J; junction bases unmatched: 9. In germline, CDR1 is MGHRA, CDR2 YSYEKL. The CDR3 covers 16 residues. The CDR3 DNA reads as TGCGCCAGCAGCCACGCCGGACAGGGGAGTAGTCAGCCCCAGCATTTT. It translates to CASSHAGQGSSQPQHF.

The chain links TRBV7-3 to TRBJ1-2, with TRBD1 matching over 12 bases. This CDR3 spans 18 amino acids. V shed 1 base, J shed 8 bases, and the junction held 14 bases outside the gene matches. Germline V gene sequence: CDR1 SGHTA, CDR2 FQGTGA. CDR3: CASSLIGRDRGRGEGYTF. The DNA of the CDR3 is TGTGCCAGCAGCTTAATCGGTAGGGACAGGGGGCGGGGAGAAGGCTACACCTTC.

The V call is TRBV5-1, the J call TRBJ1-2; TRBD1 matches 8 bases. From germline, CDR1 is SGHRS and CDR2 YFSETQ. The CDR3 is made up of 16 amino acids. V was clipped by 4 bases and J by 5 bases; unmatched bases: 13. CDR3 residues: CASSLTQGAKGYGYTF. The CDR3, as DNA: TGCGCCAGCAGCCTGACCCAGGGGGCAAAAGGGTATGGCTACACCTTC.

CDR3 sequence reads: CATSVGRARRYNEQFF. In DNA, the CDR3 is TGTGCCACCAGCGTTGGGCGGGCCCGGAGATACAATGAGCAGTTCTTC. The chain is built from TRBV15 and TRBJ2-1; maybe TRBD2 (5 bases). Germline V CDR1 and CDR2: LNHNV, YYDKDF (reference sequence). The CDR3 runs 16 residues. Trimming pared 5 bases from V and 4 bases from J, leaving 18 bases between.

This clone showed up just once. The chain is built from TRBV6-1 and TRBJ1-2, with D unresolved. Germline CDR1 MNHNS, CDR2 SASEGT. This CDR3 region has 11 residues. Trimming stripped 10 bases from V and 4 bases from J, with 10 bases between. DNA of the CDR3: TGTGCCACTTCGACGATCTATGGCTACACCTTC. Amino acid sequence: CATSTIYGYTF.

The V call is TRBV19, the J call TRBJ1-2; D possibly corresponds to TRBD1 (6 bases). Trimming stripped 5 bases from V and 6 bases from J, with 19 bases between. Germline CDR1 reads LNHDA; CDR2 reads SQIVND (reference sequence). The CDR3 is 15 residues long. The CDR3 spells CASSAPGTRTDGYTF. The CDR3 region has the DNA TGTGCCAGTAGTGCGCCGGGGACACGCACCGATGGCTACACCTTC.

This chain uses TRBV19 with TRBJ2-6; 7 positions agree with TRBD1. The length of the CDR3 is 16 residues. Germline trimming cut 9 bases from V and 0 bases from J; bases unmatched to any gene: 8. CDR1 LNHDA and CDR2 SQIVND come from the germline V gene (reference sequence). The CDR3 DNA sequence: TGTGCCAGGGTCGTGGGACAGAGCTCTGGGGCCAACGTCCTGACTTTC. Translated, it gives CARVVGQSSGANVLTF.

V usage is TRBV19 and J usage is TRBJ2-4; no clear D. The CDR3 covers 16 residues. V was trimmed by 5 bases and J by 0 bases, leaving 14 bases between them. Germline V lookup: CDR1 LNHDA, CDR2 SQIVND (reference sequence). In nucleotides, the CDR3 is TGTGCCAGTAGTGTCCTAACCGTCCTAGCCAAAAACATTCAGTACTTC. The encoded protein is CASSVLTVLAKNIQYF.

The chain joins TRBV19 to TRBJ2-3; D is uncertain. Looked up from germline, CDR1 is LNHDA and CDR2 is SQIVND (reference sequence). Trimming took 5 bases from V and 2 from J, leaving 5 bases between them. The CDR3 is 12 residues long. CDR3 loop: CASSRDTDTQYF. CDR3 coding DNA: TGTGCCAGTAGTCGCGACACAGATACGCAGTATTTT.

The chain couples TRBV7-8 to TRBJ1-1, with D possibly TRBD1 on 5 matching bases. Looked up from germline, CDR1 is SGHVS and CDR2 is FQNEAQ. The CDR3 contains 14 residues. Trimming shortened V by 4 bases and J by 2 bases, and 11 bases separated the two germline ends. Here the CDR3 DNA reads TGTGCCAGCAGCTCCCATGGGGCAAACACTGAAGCTTTCTTT. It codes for CASSSHGANTEAFF.

The CDR3 DNA is TGTGCCAGCAGCTTAGTGGGGGGCCAGGAGACCCAGTACTTC. This encodes CASSLVGGQETQYF. The genes are TRBV7-2 and TRBJ2-5, with D possibly called TRBD1 or TRBD2 (6 bases each). V lost 1 base to trimming and J lost 5 bases, with 11 bases between them. Per the germline V gene, CDR1 is SGHTA and CDR2 is FQGNSA. The CDR3 sequence is 14 residues long.

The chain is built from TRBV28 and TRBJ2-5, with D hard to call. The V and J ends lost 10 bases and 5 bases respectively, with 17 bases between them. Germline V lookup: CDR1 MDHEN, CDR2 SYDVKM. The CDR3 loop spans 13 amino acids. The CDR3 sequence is CANRRQGEETQYF. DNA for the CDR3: TGTGCCAACAGACGTCAAGGAGAGGAGACCCAGTACTTC.